Below, 25 T cell receptor beta chains from the same sample are listed, as sequenced in a study of blood T cells in healthy people across ages. It was with a sample-barcoded 5' primer and a J-beta primer mix that a second PCR of roughly 7 to 12 cycles was run. TCRdb redid the calling of the 5' RACE reads with MiXCR, one entry per CDR3 protein. The data hold fewer than 1,000,000 distinct CDR3 sequences, with under 45% observed a single time. Material: blood. These receptor sequences come from a man between 60 and 70 years old in good health.

V and J are TRBV20-1 and TRBJ2-7; 8 bases line up with TRBD1. CDR1 and CDR2 (germline): DFQATT, SNEGSKA (reference sequence). There are 14 residues in the CDR3. The ends lost 1 base at V and 2 bases at J; junction bases unmatched: 4. In DNA form, the CDR3 reads TGCAGTGCTAGAGCAACAGGGGGTACCTACGAGCAGTACTTC. Protein sequence: CSARATGGTYEQYF.

V gene TRBV4-1 combines with J gene TRBJ2-4, with TRBD1 matching 7 bases. The closer fit of TRBJ2-5 to the DNA end suggests the J call may be wrong. This CDR3 is 15 amino acids long. Germline V gene data show CDR1 as MGHRA and CDR2 as YSYEKL. The CDR3 here is CASRPRDRLQETQYF. DNA for the CDR3: TGCGCCAGCAGACCCCGGGACAGACTTCAAGAGACCCAGTACTTC.

A few counts support this clonotype. The rearrangement uses TRBV4-3 and TRBJ1-1; D is ambiguous. CDR1 and CDR2 (germline): LGHNA, YSLEER. V lost 2 bases, J lost 1 base, and 8 bases lay in between. This CDR3 spans 14 amino acids. The CDR3 region has the DNA TGCGCCAGCAGCCAACAGGCAGAGAACACTGAAGCTTTCTTT. This sequence encodes CASSQQAENTEAFF.

V gene TRBV2 combines with J gene TRBJ2-7; D gene ambiguous. Germline V gene lookup returns CDR1 SNHLY and CDR2 FYNNEI. V lost 4 bases, J lost 2 bases, and 12 bases lay in between. CDR3 length equals 14 residues. The CDR3 DNA follows: TGTGCCAGCAGTGGGTGGCGAAAGACCTACGAGCAGTACTTC. It translates to CASSGWRKTYEQYF.

This clonotype showed up many times. V is TRBV7-9 and J is TRBJ2-5; a possible D gene is TRBD1 (6 bases). CDR1 and CDR2 from the germline V gene are SEHNR and FQNEAQ (reference sequence). V was clipped by 5 bases and J by 3 bases, with 13 bases between them. The CDR3 consists of 14 residues. CDR3 sequence reads: CASSLTGGEETQYF. CDR3 in DNA: TGTGCCAGCAGCCTGACAGGAGGAGAAGAGACCCAGTACTTC.

This chain joins TRBV7-2 and TRBJ2-3; 8 bases fit TRBD2. CDR3 length: 15 residues. Germline CDR1 and CDR2: SGHTA and FQGNSA. Trimming at V came to 6 bases and at J to 2 bases, leaving 7 bases not matched to a gene. As DNA, the CDR3 is TGTGCCAGCAGTTTGAGACTAGCGTCCACAGATACGCAGTATTTT. This sequence encodes CASSLRLASTDTQYF.

Turning to this clonotype: The junction differs from germline at one of its ends, possibly a read error. This chain uses TRBV20-1 with TRBJ2-5, with 7 bases matching TRBD1. CDR1 is DFQATT, CDR2 SNEGSKA, per germline (reference sequence). This CDR3 spans 15 amino acids. The CDR3 nucleotides are TGCGGTGCTAGAGGAGCAGGCAGGGGGACGGGGACCCAGTACTTC. It specifies CGARGAGRGTGTQYF.

As for this clonotype: A much larger clone lies one base from this, so it may be a read error. The V and J genes are TRBV12-3 or TRBV12-4 and TRBJ2-7, with a weak D call TRBD1 (8 bases). The DNA matches TRBJ2-5 better at its end, which makes the J call doubtful. CDR3 size: 13 residues. CDR3 DNA: TGTGCCAGCAGTCCGACAGGGGAGGGGACCCAGTACTTC. Translation: CASSPTGEGTQYF.

The chain is built from TRBV7-2 and TRBJ2-7; D call uncertain. The CDR3 contains 15 residues. V was cut by 1 base and J by 2 bases, with 12 bases left in between. Germline V gene lookup returns CDR1 SGHTA and CDR2 FQGNSA. The CDR3 is CASSLDLGNTYEQYF. The CDR3 DNA follows: TGTGCCAGCAGCTTAGATTTAGGGAATACCTACGAGCAGTACTTC.

The chain uses TRBV7-2 and TRBJ2-1; 8 nucleotides agree with TRBD1. The V gene's germline CDR1 is SGHTA and CDR2 FQGNSA. J gave up 6 bases and V 5 bases, and 12 bases lay outside the gene matches. The length of the CDR3 is 16 residues. The CDR3 nucleotides are TGTGCCAGCAGCGCAAGATGGGACAGGTTAATCAATGAGCAGTTCTTC. This encodes CASSARWDRLINEQFF.

In its sample, this clonotype was seen many times. The chain joins TRBV27 to TRBJ2-5; D might be TRBD1 (6 bases). V lost 5 bases and J lost 1, with 14 bases in between. Per germline, CDR1 MNHEY and CDR2 SMNVEV (reference sequence). The CDR3 runs 15 residues. The CDR3 coding sequence is TGTGCCAGCAGTGGAACCAGGGGTTTCCAAGAGACCCAGTACTTC. It is translated as CASSGTRGFQETQYF.

This clonotype was found once. The chain combines TRBV6-5 with TRBJ1-4, with D perhaps TRBD1 (5 bases). CDR3 length: 15 residues. Germline V CDR1 and CDR2: MNHEY, SVGAGI. Between the trimmed V and J ends, which lost 2 bases and 10 bases, there was a span of 17 bases. CDR3 bases: TGTGCCAGCAGTTACGTTGGGGGAAGGCAACGAAAACTGTTTTTT. The encoded protein is CASSYVGGRQRKLFF.

There are many counts of this clonotype. The J gene is TRBJ1-6, the V gene TRBV4-1; no clear D. The CDR3 is made up of 16 amino acids. Trimming took off 0 bases at V and 10 bases at J, with 16 bases between the two ends. In germline, CDR1 is MGHRA, CDR2 YSYEKL. The CDR3 reads CASSQDYDAPQSPLHF. CDR3 DNA: TGCGCCAGCAGCCAAGATTACGACGCCCCCCAGTCACCCCTCCACTTT.

CDR3 loop: CASSISPGQGFWETQYF. The CDR3 DNA reads TGTGCCAGCAGTATATCCCCGGGACAGGGGTTCTGGGAGACCCAGTACTTC. The chain has TRBV6-2 or TRBV6-3 and TRBJ2-5; 10 bases fit TRBD1. CDR1 and CDR2 (germline): MNHEY, SVGEGT. V was clipped by 5 bases and J by 5 bases; unmatched bases: 14. The CDR3 contains 17 residues.

Note on this clonotype: A much larger clone lies a single base off, so this may be a read error. The rearrangement joins TRBV10-3 to TRBJ2-5; D might be TRBD2 (5 bases). Germline V gene sequence: CDR1 ENHRY, CDR2 SYGVKD. There are 13 residues in the CDR3. V was clipped by 4 bases and J by 5 bases, with 11 bases between them. The CDR3 region has the DNA TGTGCCATCAGTGGGTCGGAGGCGGAGACCCAGTACTTC. Encoded protein: CAISGSEAETQYF.

The J gene is TRBJ2-7, the V gene TRBV7-2, with D maybe TRBD2 (6 bases). Deletions cut 5 bases from V and 0 bases from J, with 14 bases between. There are 15 residues in the CDR3. Germline CDR1 and CDR2: SGHTA and FQGNSA. Here the CDR3 reads CASSPTPGVSYEQYF. The CDR3 coding sequence is TGTGCCAGCAGCCCAACCCCGGGGGTCTCCTACGAGCAGTACTTC.

Note on this clonotype: A junction end diverges from the germline sequence, so it may reflect a read error. The genes are TRBV18 and TRBJ1-4; TRBD1 aligns across 9 bases. CDR1 is KGHSH and CDR2 is LQKENI in the germline V gene. The CDR3 has 16 amino acids. CDR3: CASSTQGALSNEKLFF. The CDR3 nucleotides are TGTGCCAGCTCCACACAGGGGGCGTTGTCTAATGAGAAACTGTTTTTT.

The rearrangement joins TRBV3-1 to TRBJ1-4; possible D gene TRBD1, 5 bases. Germline V gene data show CDR1 as LGHDT and CDR2 as YNNKEL (reference sequence). Trimming left V 4 bases short and J 8 bases short, with 17 bases between. The CDR3 length is 15 residues. The CDR3 DNA reads TGTGCCAGCAGCCCCAAGGAAGGGAAGGGGGAAAAACTGTTTTTT. Its translation is CASSPKEGKGEKLFF.

CDR3 amino acids: CASRTGMVNEQFF. The DNA for the CDR3 is TGTGCCAGCCGGACAGGGATGGTCAATGAGCAGTTCTTC. V gene TRBV27 combines with J gene TRBJ2-1, with 8 bases identical to TRBD1. From germline, CDR1 is MNHEY and CDR2 SMNVEV (reference sequence). The CDR3 totals 13 residues. V shed 8 bases and J 6 bases; nucleotides not matched to a gene: 6.

A remark on this clonotype: A much larger clone lies a single base off, so this may be a read error. The V call is TRBV6-1, the J call TRBJ2-5; 12 bases agree with TRBD2. Germline V lookup: CDR1 MNHNS, CDR2 SASEGT. There are 16 residues in the CDR3. CDR3 nucleotide sequence: TGTGCCGGCAGGGCCGGGACTAGCGGGCGACAAGAGACCCAGTACTTC. It codes for CAGRAGTSGRQETQYF.

V gene TRBV18 combines with J gene TRBJ1-1, with no clear D. Germline-derived CDR1 and CDR2 are KGHSH and LQKENI. Trimming removed 10 bases at V and 0 bases at J, with 12 bases between. The CDR3 loop spans 13 amino acids. In DNA form, the CDR3 reads TGTGCCACCACGGCTGGGATGAACACTGAAGCTTTCTTT. The encoded protein is CATTAGMNTEAFF. The variable domain in full, with the rest retrieved from reference TRBV18 and TRBJ1-1, is NAGVMQNPRHLVRRRGQEARLRCSPMKGHSHVYWYRQLPEEGLKFMVYLQKENIIDESGMPKERFSAEFPKEGPSILRIQQVVRGDSAAYFCATTAGMNTEAFFGQGTRLTVV.

As for this clonotype: One junction end disagrees with the germline gene, perhaps due to a read error. The V call is TRBV20-1, the J call TRBJ2-7; the D is unclear. The V gene's germline CDR1 is DFQATT and CDR2 SNEGSKA (reference sequence). The CDR3 totals 13 residues. CDR3 region: CSARCGITYKQYF. For the CDR3, the DNA is TGCAGTGCTAGATGTGGAATCACCTACAAGCAGTACTTC.

This clonotype was detected a few times. The rearrangement links TRBV20-1 to TRBJ2-7; possible D gene TRBD1, 5 bases. Deletions cut 3 bases from V and 2 bases from J, with 11 bases between. Germline V gives CDR1 DFQATT, CDR2 SNEGSKA (reference sequence). The CDR3 totals 13 residues. CDR3 sequence reads: CSASRTLAYEQYF. The CDR3 coding sequence is TGCAGTGCTAGCCGGACATTGGCCTACGAGCAGTACTTC.

This clonotype showed up just a few times. The rearrangement joins TRBV7-9 to TRBJ2-5; D is ambiguous. The length of the CDR3 is 15 residues. Germline assignment: CDR1 SEHNR and CDR2 FQNEAQ (reference sequence). Trimming removed 0 bases from V and 5 bases from J, with 13 bases in between. The CDR3 loop reads CASSLAQKGWETQYF. The DNA of the CDR3 is TGTGCCAGCAGCTTAGCGCAGAAGGGTTGGGAGACCCAGTACTTC.

The V call is TRBV13, the J call TRBJ1-4; D is uncertain. V lost 5 bases, J lost 4 bases, and 23 bases lay in between. The length of the CDR3 is 18 residues. CDR1 and CDR2 from the germline V gene are PRHDT and FYEKMQ (reference sequence). The chain's CDR3 is CASSPRVRTADGNEKLFF. The CDR3 coding sequence is TGTGCCAGCAGCCCCCGAGTTAGAACGGCAGATGGTAATGAAAAACTGTTTTTT.